One and the same sample provided the 21 T cell receptor beta chains below, sequenced in a study of response to subunit inactivated influenza vaccine. TCRdb analysed the RT-PCR reads with MiXCR anew, one entry per CDR3 protein. The sample holds hundreds of thousands of distinct CDR3 sequences, approximately 14% seen once. The sample consisted of PBMCs from blood, taken approximately 15 days before vaccination. The source of these receptors is a man aged 50 to 60 who received an inactivated influenza vaccine.

This clonotype was seen ten or more times. This chain uses TRBV7-2 with TRBJ2-1; a possible D gene is TRBD2 (5 bases). CDR3 size: 12 residues. Germline assignment: CDR1 SGHTA and CDR2 FQGNSA. Trimming pared 1 base from V and 10 bases from J, leaving 8 bases between. The CDR3 sequence is CASSLDGGEQFF. The CDR3 DNA reads as TGTGCCAGCAGCTTAGATGGCGGGGAGCAGTTCTTC.

In this sample, this clonotype turned up a few times. J is TRBJ2-3 and V is TRBV6-1; tentatively, D is TRBD1 (7 bases). This CDR3 is built from 16 residues. Trimming took 6 bases from V and 6 from J, leaving 22 bases between them. Germline V gene sequence: CDR1 MNHNS, CDR2 SASEGT. The chain's CDR3 is CASRNTQGGPWDTQYF. Written as DNA, the CDR3 is TGTGCCAGCAGAAATACCCAGGGGGGTCCCTGGGATACGCAGTATTTT.

The rearrangement links TRBV14 to TRBJ2-7, with a weak D call TRBD1 (5 bases). Trimming pared 2 bases from V and 0 bases from J, leaving 11 bases between. Germline CDR1 SGHDN, CDR2 FVKESK. CDR3 size: 15 residues. CDR3 sequence: CASSQFRAVSYEQYF. In nucleotides, the CDR3 is TGTGCCAGCAGCCAATTCAGGGCAGTCTCCTACGAGCAGTACTTC.

This clonotype was found once. The V call is TRBV7-9, the J call TRBJ2-3, with 7 bases identical to TRBD2. This CDR3 is built from 16 residues. V was clipped by 1 base and J by 6 bases; unmatched bases: 10. Germline CDR1 reads SEHNR; CDR2 reads FQNEAQ (reference sequence). CDR3 nucleotide sequence: TGTGCCAGCAGCTTAGTTCTACGCGGGAGTTCTGATACGCAGTATTTT. It encodes CASSLVLRGSSDTQYF.

The chain recombines TRBV6-2 or TRBV6-3 with TRBJ2-7; D may be TRBD1 (6 bases). The CDR3 length is 15 residues. Germline loops: CDR1 MNHEY, CDR2 SVGEGT. Trimming stripped 2 bases from V and 1 base from J, with 12 bases between. This CDR3 is CASSYIGGLSYEQYF. CDR3 nucleotides: TGTGCCAGCAGTTACATTGGGGGCCTGTCCTACGAGCAGTACTTC.

The rearrangement uses TRBV12-3 or TRBV12-4 and TRBJ1-4; the D gene is possibly TRBD1 (5 bases). V was trimmed by 6 bases and J by 2 bases, leaving 13 bases between them. CDR3 size: 15 residues. The CDR3 DNA sequence: TGTGCCAGCAGCCGTGGGGGTTTTACTAATGAAAAACTGTTTTTT. Protein sequence: CASSRGGFTNEKLFF.

On this clonotype itself: One end of the junction fails to match germline, which may point to a read error. The chain combines TRBV29-1 with TRBJ2-1, with D possibly matching TRBD2 (5 bases). This CDR3 is 10 amino acids long. Germline V gives CDR1 SQVTM, CDR2 ANQGSEA. The CDR3 DNA sequence: TGCAGCGTTGCGGGGAATGTGCAGTTCTTC. Its translation is CSVAGNVQFF.

The rearrangement links TRBV5-1 to TRBJ2-7; 14 nucleotides align to TRBD2. CDR1 is SGHRS, CDR2 YFSETQ, per germline. Germline trimming cut 5 bases from V and 0 bases from J; bases unmatched to any gene: 4. This CDR3 contains 16 residues. The CDR3 protein is CASRVGTSGSSYEQYF. The CDR3 nucleotides are TGCGCCAGCAGGGTCGGGACTAGCGGGAGCTCCTACGAGCAGTACTTC.

This clonotype was detected ten times or more. This chain's CDR3 is CSAAGLAGAYEQYF. Here the CDR3 DNA reads TGCAGTGCTGCTGGACTAGCGGGGGCCTACGAGCAGTACTTC. This sequence joins TRBV20-1 and TRBJ2-7; 13 bases line up with TRBD2. The length of the CDR3 is 14 residues. The trim removed 5 bases at V and 2 bases at J, leaving 3 bases unmatched. Germline CDR1 and CDR2: DFQATT and SNEGSKA (reference sequence).

The rearrangement joins TRBV7-9 to TRBJ2-5; maybe TRBD2 (5 bases). With 5 bases removed from V and 5 bases from J, the gap between germline ends came to 15 bases. This CDR3 has 14 residues. In germline, CDR1 is SEHNR, CDR2 FQNEAQ (reference sequence). The CDR3 sequence: CASSRGGSEETQYF. The CDR3 DNA reads as TGTGCCAGCAGCCGCGGTGGGAGCGAGGAGACCCAGTACTTC.

This clonotype was seen a handful of times. J is TRBJ1-5 and V is TRBV27; TRBD1 aligns across 11 bases. V shed 3 bases, J shed 3 bases, and the junction held 1 base outside the gene matches. There are 15 residues in the CDR3. Per the germline V gene, CDR1 is MNHEY and CDR2 is SMNVEV (reference sequence). The CDR3 bases are TGTGCCAGCAGTTTCGGACAGGGGGCCAATCAGCCCCAGCATTTT. Translated, it gives CASSFGQGANQPQHF.

The chain joins TRBV5-1 to TRBJ1-1; the D is unclear. This CDR3 has 14 residues. Germline values: CDR1 SGHRS, CDR2 YFSETQ. Trimming pared 2 bases from V and 0 bases from J, leaving 8 bases between. CDR3 DNA sequence: TGCGCCAGCAGCTTAGGATATATGAACACTGAAGCTTTCTTT. Translated, it gives CASSLGYMNTEAFF.

The chain couples TRBV5-6 to TRBJ2-7; 11 positions match TRBD1. Germline loops: CDR1 SGHDT, CDR2 YYEEEE. This CDR3 comprises 15 residues. V shed 3 bases, J shed 6 bases, and the junction held 8 bases outside the gene matches. CDR3 sequence: CASSSPGQGGREQYF. In DNA form, the CDR3 reads TGTGCCAGCAGCTCACCGGGACAGGGGGGCCGCGAGCAGTACTTC.

This clonotype was detected only a few times. V is TRBV7-2 and J is TRBJ1-5, with TRBD1 matching 10 bases. V was pared by 4 bases and J by 5 bases, with 2 bases of the junction left unmatched. The length of the CDR3 is 14 residues. Germline V lookup: CDR1 SGHTA, CDR2 FQGNSA. CDR3 amino acids: CASSSTGGYQPQHF. The CDR3 DNA sequence: TGTGCCAGCAGCTCGACAGGGGGCTATCAGCCCCAGCATTTT.

This clonotype occurred many times. The genes are TRBV24-1 and TRBJ2-7; D may match TRBD1 or TRBD2 (5 bases each). CDR3 size: 13 residues. Between the trimmed V and J ends, which lost 4 bases and 5 bases, there was a span of 11 bases. From germline, CDR1 is KGHDR and CDR2 SFDVKD. The CDR3 protein is CATSDPGTHEQYF. CDR3 bases: TGTGCCACCAGTGACCCAGGGACCCACGAGCAGTACTTC.

The rearrangement uses TRBV10-3 and TRBJ1-1; D may be TRBD1 (6 bases). The CDR3 totals 13 residues. Germline CDR1 reads ENHRY; CDR2 reads SYGVKD. The V and J ends lost 7 bases and 1 base respectively, with 10 bases between them. As DNA, the CDR3 is TGTGCCATCACTGGGGGCGAGAACACTGAAGCTTTCTTT. Protein sequence: CAITGGENTEAFF.

This clonotype has a handful of counts. The genes are TRBV27 and TRBJ2-7, with 13 bases lining up with TRBD2. The CDR3 runs to 16 residues. Germline V gene data show CDR1 as MNHEY and CDR2 as SMNVEV (reference sequence). The trim removed 3 bases at V and 1 base at J, leaving 3 bases unmatched. The CDR3 nucleotides are TGTGCCAGCAGTTTCCTGGGACTAGCGGGATCCTACGAGCAGTACTTC. This gives the protein CASSFLGLAGSYEQYF.

This CDR3 reads CASTVLRTGASVNTDTQYF. The CDR3 DNA is TGTGCCAGCACCGTCCTCCGAACCGGGGCTAGCGTGAACACAGATACGCAGTATTTT. V gene TRBV28 combines with J gene TRBJ2-3; D possibly corresponds to TRBD2 (6 bases). The CDR3 loop spans 19 amino acids. The ends were cut back, 7 bases at V and 2 bases at J, with 28 bases in the middle. CDR1 is MDHEN, CDR2 SYDVKM, per germline. Drawing the rest from reference TRBV28 and TRBJ2-3, the complete variable domain is DVKVTQSSRYLVKRTGEKVFLECVQDMDHENMFWYRQDPGLGLRLIYFSYDVKMKEKGDIPEGYSVSREKKERFSLILESASTNQTSMYLCASTVLRTGASVNTDTQYFGPGTRLTVL.

This clonotype was recorded many times. The CDR3 region has the DNA TGTGCCAGCAGTCGGACTAGCGGGGGCCCCAGGGACGAGCAGTACTTC. Translating gives CASSRTSGGPRDEQYF. The V and J genes are TRBV12-3 or TRBV12-4 and TRBJ2-7, with 13 bases fitting TRBD2. The V gene end was trimmed by 5 bases and the J gene end by 5 bases; junction bases not matched to a gene: 9. This CDR3 is built from 16 residues.

This clonotype was counted at least ten times. The rearrangement uses TRBV15 and TRBJ1-4; D gene ambiguous. Trimming stripped 1 base from V and 8 bases from J, with 14 bases between. Germline V gene sequence: CDR1 LNHNV, CDR2 YYDKDF (reference sequence). CDR3 size: 15 residues. The CDR3: CATSRAVGGREKLFF. The CDR3 DNA reads as TGTGCCACCAGCAGAGCAGTTGGCGGGCGAGAAAAACTGTTTTTT.

This clonotype was seen only a few times. The CDR3 DNA reads TGTGCCAGCAGCGGCAGGGGCGGCAGTGGTGCAGATACGCAGTATTTT. Translated, it gives CASSGRGGSGADTQYF. V is TRBV7-2 and J is TRBJ2-3; tentative D call: TRBD1 (6 bases). The V gene's germline CDR1 is SGHTA and CDR2 FQGNSA. V was trimmed by 5 bases and J by 4 bases, leaving 19 bases between them. This CDR3 comprises 16 residues.